The source of this T cell receptor (beta chain) is a study of control samples from healthy donors and cancer patients. The CDR3 totals 13 residues. Germline-derived CDR1 and CDR2 are MNHEY and SMNVEV (reference sequence). Trimming shortened V by 2 bases and J by 4 bases, and 6 bases separated the two germline ends. Sequenced by immunoSEQ multiplex PCR; TCRdb stores in-frame clones only, minus some. Of about 120,000 clones listed, approximately 87% are singletons. The chain links TRBV27 to TRBJ2-1, with D perhaps being TRBD1 or TRBD2 (5 bases each). This TCR derives from a man aged 25 to 40 in good health. Sequencing was done on a sample of blood. The CDR3 DNA is TGTGCCAGCAGTTTAGGGGGTTACAATGAGCAGTTCTTC. Amino acids: CASSLGGYNEQFF.